One sample yielded the 9 T cell receptor beta chains listed below, sequenced in a study of blood T cells in healthy people across ages. PCR was performed a second time for roughly 7 to 12 cycles using a sample-barcoded 5' primer and a J-beta primer mix. TCRdb called the 5' RACE reads again in MiXCR, with one record for every CDR3 protein. The sample holds about 640,000 distinct CDR3 sequences, about 54% seen once. Sequencing input: blood. The receptors originated from a man in his sixties in good health.

The chain uses TRBV7-2 and TRBJ2-7; D possibly uses TRBD1 or TRBD2 (6 bases each). Looked up from germline, CDR1 is SGHTA and CDR2 is FQGNSA. The CDR3 sequence is 16 residues long. V lost 7 bases to trimming and J lost 0 bases, with 19 bases between them. CDR3 nucleotide sequence: TGTGCCAGCACCCTCCCCGGGGGCGAAAGCTCCTACGAGCAGTACTTC. This sequence encodes CASTLPGGESSYEQYF.

This clonotype occurred once. The V gene is TRBV18, the J gene TRBJ2-1, with 14 bases fitting TRBD2. Trimming removed 3 bases from V and 6 bases from J; junction bases left unmatched: 10. Germline lookup yields CDR1 KGHSH and CDR2 LQKENI. This CDR3 contains 18 residues. The CDR3 nucleotides read TGTGCCAGCTCACCGACTAGCGGGGGGGGCTATCTGCCCAATGAGCAGTTCTTC. Its translation: CASSPTSGGGYLPNEQFF.

The chain links TRBV6-5 to TRBJ2-5; 7 bases fit TRBD2. Germline V gene lookup returns CDR1 MNHEY and CDR2 SVGAGI. Germline trimming cut 5 bases from V and 5 bases from J; bases unmatched to any gene: 8. This CDR3 spans 14 amino acids. The CDR3 reads CASSTGGRRETQYF. The CDR3 DNA is TGTGCCAGCAGTACGGGGGGTAGACGTGAGACCCAGTACTTC.

In its sample, this clonotype was seen many times. The chain couples TRBV4-2 to TRBJ2-4; D tentatively reads TRBD1 or TRBD2 (6 bases each). V lost 0 bases and J lost 2, with 14 bases in between. This CDR3 comprises 17 residues. Germline values: CDR1 LGHNA, CDR2 YNFKEQ. The CDR3 here is CASSQDTGAGTKNIQYF. The CDR3 nucleotides are TGTGCCAGCAGCCAAGACACGGGGGCGGGGACCAAAAACATTCAGTACTTC.

In the case of this clonotype: A much bigger clone sits one base away, suggesting this may be a read error. The chain has TRBV20-1 and TRBJ2-5, with D perhaps matching TRBD1 (6 bases). The CDR3 is made up of 13 amino acids. Per the germline V gene, CDR1 is DFQATT and CDR2 is SNEGSKA (reference sequence). The CDR3: CRPSGTRQETQYF. CDR3 coding DNA: TGCAGACCCTCCGGGACAAGGCAAGAGACCCAGTACTTC.

At least ten counts were recorded for this clonotype. The CDR3 region has the DNA TGCAGTGCTACCGAGCGTGGCTCCCAAGAGACCCAGTACTTC. It specifies CSATERGSQETQYF. The V call is TRBV20-1, the J call TRBJ2-5, with unresolved D. From germline, CDR1 is DFQATT and CDR2 SNEGSKA (reference sequence). The CDR3 sequence is 14 residues long. Trimming left V 4 bases short and J 1 base short, with 13 bases between.

In nucleotides, the CDR3 is TGTGCCAGCAGTGACGGGGACGAGCAGTACTTC. It specifies CASSDGDEQYF. This sequence joins TRBV6-6 and TRBJ2-7, with D possibly matching TRBD2 (5 bases). CDR1 and CDR2 from the germline V gene are MNHNY and SVGAGI (reference sequence). The V gene lost 5 bases and the J gene lost 5 bases, with 7 bases spanning the gap. The CDR3 totals 11 residues.

This clonotype occurred once. The J gene is TRBJ1-1, the V gene TRBV13; D is possibly TRBD1 (5 bases). Germline V lookup: CDR1 PRHDT, CDR2 FYEKMQ (reference sequence). CDR3 length: 14 amino acids. Trimming took 3 bases from V and 1 from J, leaving 9 bases between them. CDR3 residues: CASSFDSKNTEAFF. The DNA of the CDR3 is TGTGCCAGCAGCTTTGACAGCAAGAACACTGAAGCTTTCTTT. Supplemented by reference TRBV13 and TRBJ1-1, the full variable domain reads AAGVIQSPRHLIKEKRETATLKCYPIPRHDTVYWYQQGPGQDPQFLISFYEKMQSDKGSIPDRFSAQQFSDYHSELNMSSLELGDSALYFCASSFDSKNTEAFFGQGTRLTVV.

This clonotype was detected a few times. The genes are TRBV4-2 and TRBJ1-4, with D possibly being TRBD1 (6 bases). Germline V gives CDR1 LGHNA, CDR2 YNFKEQ. The CDR3 is made up of 15 amino acids. V was pared by 2 bases and J by 1 base, with 8 bases between. CDR3 loop: CASSQPQGTNEKLFF. The CDR3 coding sequence is TGTGCCAGCAGCCAACCACAGGGAACTAATGAAAAACTGTTTTTT.